A single TCR beta chain is shown here with its context. Its cognate antigen has yet to be identified. No much larger clone is present one base from it, and per-base qualities are unavailable. Looking up the germline V gene yields CDR1 ENHRY and CDR2 SYGVKD. Trimmed from V: 6 bases; trimmed from J: 5 bases; junction bases lacking a gene match: 5. Spanning cysteine to phenylalanine, the CDR3 consists of 15 amino acids. Only CDR3 DNA is held: 45 bases, read in frame from base 1. This sample was included in a study of a mutant IDH1 vaccine in newly diagnosed glioma (dated by TCRdb to 2020 to 2023). For context, the study as a whole: Vaccination began 4-6 weeks after radiotherapy alone, or alongside temozolomide cycles in the chemotherapy-containing groups. Of the roughly 31 treated patients, roughly 60% were male and about 40% were female, and the mean age was around 40 years. The week-35 safety follow-up took place at visit V12, and the week-47 end of study took place at visit V13. Six visits were used for peripheral blood collection: V03 (baseline), V05, V07, V10, V12 and V13. Before enrollment, patients had received standard therapy of radiotherapy alone, temozolomide alone, or radiochemotherapy with temozolomide; most received the combination. For exploratory analyses, longitudinal TCRB deep sequencing was carried out in 25 to 30 treated patients wherever samples were available. What the authors observed across the whole study: Across multiple MHC alleles, vaccine-induced immune responses were seen in roughly 93% of patients. The authors stated that sample limitations prevented analyses of patient blood samples from being reproduced. Changes in the top peripheral T cell clonotypes picked up by TCRB sequencing did not appear to be linked to pseudoprogression. Selection of PBMC samples for TCRB deep sequencing was based on availability.

The time point label for this specimen denotes: week 47, end of study. Every vaccine dose consisted of 300 ug of a 20-mer mutant IDH1 peptide in Montanide, administered subcutaneously together with topical imiquimod. Across visits V03 through V10, patients got a total of eight vaccinations, given in weeks 1, 3, 5, 7, 11, 15, 19 and 23. The donors had newly diagnosed IDH1-mutant astrocytomas of WHO grade 3 or 4 that showed loss of nuclear ATRX. The samples were drawn from NOA16, a multicentre, single-arm, open-label phase I trial in Germany that tested a mutant IDH1 peptide vaccine in humans for the first time. Genomic DNA for TCRB sequencing was extracted from EDTA blood using the DNeasy Blood and Tissue Kit. The receptor library was made with the immunoSEQ multiplex PCR assay. Rearranged TCR beta chain sequences were amplified with the hsTCRB Kit following the manufacturer's protocol. An Illumina MiSeq was used to sequence the TCRB libraries. Per the source publication's procedure: The kit vendor's proprietary platform handled demultiplexing, trimming and gene mapping. TCRdb carries this immuneACCESS record with in-frame sequences only. Its versions omit some clonotypes, under half of them owing to an unresolved V gene in the studies checked, with the rest unexplained. D and trimming come from the DNA, and the V and J calls and clone size come from that table. The sample contains about 90,000 clones, roughly 89% of them found a single time. The ten largest clones take up over 0.7% of the sample.

This TCR came from a woman between 45 and 60 years old with glioma. Sample: PBMCs, taken from a glioma patient whose treatment included an IDH1 peptide vaccine. The sequence is built from TRBV10-3 and TRBJ2-5; 14 bases in the middle match TRBD2. The CDR3 reads CAIRGTSGSGETQYF. The nucleotide sequence is given as TGTGCCATCAGGGGGACTAGCGGGAGCGGGGAGACCCAGTACTTC.